Listed below are T cell receptor beta chains from one sample, sequenced in a study of T cell responses to AZD1222 COVID-19 vaccine. Sequencing was performed with immunoSEQ multiplex PCR; in TCRdb, only in-frame clones are kept and a portion is missing. The profile shows 120,000 or so clones, 80% to 90% of them singletons. The sequencing used peripheral blood, collected on day 0 of AZD1222 vaccination. All receptors derive from an adult in good health. The CDR3 runs from the conserved cysteine through the conserved F or W. The D gene is left open where the match is weak.

j_call,v_call,d_call,cdr3_aa,cdr3_nt
TRBJ2-1,TRBV24-1,TRBD1,CATPYTGESSYNEQFF,TGTGCCACCCCTTACACAGGGGAGAGCTCCTACAATGAGCAGTTCTTC
TRBJ1-4,TRBV3-1/TRBV3-2,-,CASSQRDGNEKLFF,TGTGCCAGCAGCCAAAGGGACGGGAATGAAAAACTGTTTTTT
TRBJ2-3,TRBV11-2,TRBD2,CASSLEDLAGTDTQYF,TGTGCCAGCAGCTTAGAAGATCTAGCGGGCACAGATACGCAGTATTTT
TRBJ1-2,TRBV20-1,TRBD1,CSASKPGGQYGYTF,TGCAGTGCTAGTAAACCAGGGGGACAATATGGCTACACCTTC
TRBJ1-5,TRBV11-2,TRBD1,CASSLDRNSNQPQHF,TGTGCCAGCAGCTTGGACAGGAATAGCAATCAGCCCCAGCATTTT
TRBJ1-1,TRBV11-2,-,CASRGETEAFF,TGTGCCAGTCGAGGGGAGACTGAAGCTTTCTTT
TRBJ2-7,TRBV20-1,TRBD1,CSASGQGVKYF,TGCAGTGCTAGCGGCCAGGGGGTTAAGTACTTC
TRBJ2-1,TRBV4-3,-,CASSREAESYNEQFF,TGCGCCAGCAGCCGGGAGGCGGAATCCTACAATGAGCAGTTCTTC
TRBJ2-7,TRBV10-1,TRBD1,CASSWDRPTYEQYF,TGCGCCAGCAGCTGGGACAGGCCCACCTACGAGCAGTACTTC
TRBJ2-5,TRBV19,TRBD2,CASSIGSGLAGETQYF,TGTGCCAGTAGTATAGGGTCAGGGCTAGCGGGAGAGACCCAGTACTTC
TRBJ2-7,TRBV7-3,TRBD2,CASSQTSGGSYEQYF,TGTGCCAGCAGCCAGACTAGCGGGGGCTCCTACGAGCAGTACTTC
TRBJ2-7,TRBV7-9,-,CASSLGFRKNSYEQYF,TGTGCCAGCAGCTTAGGCTTCAGGAAAAACTCCTACGAGCAGTACTTC
TRBJ2-7,TRBV29-1,-,CSVEGDQEGYEQYF,TGCAGCGTTGAGGGGGATCAAGAGGGCTACGAGCAGTACTTC
TRBJ1-2,TRBV5-1,-,CASSYTGASQSYGYTF,TGCGCCAGCAGCTACACTGGTGCCTCTCAGTCCTATGGCTACACCTTC
TRBJ2-4,TRBV6-1,-,CASSEETKNIQYF,TGTGCCAGCAGTGAAGAGACCAAAAACATTCAGTACTTC
TRBJ2-2,TRBV3-1/TRBV3-2,-,CASSQAGLYTGELFF,TGTGCCAGCAGCCAAGCAGGGCTTTACACCGGGGAGCTGTTTTTT
TRBJ2-7,TRBV30,-,CAWSPDYEQYF,TGTGCCTGGTCCCCAGACTACGAGCAGTACTTC
TRBJ2-6,TRBV29-1,-,CSVGISGANVLTF,TGCAGCGTCGGGATCTCTGGGGCCAACGTCCTGACTTTC
TRBJ2-7,TRBV29-1,-,CSVEGWGFETGQQYF,TGCAGCGTTGAAGGATGGGGATTTGAGACAGGCCAGCAGTACTTC
TRBJ2-1,TRBV27,TRBD2,CASSLSGLAGPFYEQFF,TGTGCCAGCAGTTTGTCGGGACTAGCGGGACCATTCTATGAGCAGTTCTTC
TRBJ1-5,TRBV12-3/TRBV12-4,-,CASSPTGNQPQHF,TGTGCCAGCAGCCCTACAGGGAATCAGCCCCAGCATTTT
TRBJ2-7,TRBV29-1,TRBD2,CSVELGGVAGVYEQYF,TGCAGCGTTGAACTAGGAGGGGTAGCGGGAGTTTACGAGCAGTACTTC
TRBJ1-3,TRBV10-3,-,CAISERGGAGNTIYF,TGTGCCATCAGTGAGCGGGGGGGCGCTGGAAACACCATATATTTT